The 17 T cell receptor beta chains below all came from one sample that was sequenced in a study of CD8 T cells in Susac syndrome. When the RNA was reverse transcribed, random hexamers were used with an input of roughly 0.45 to 1 ug. Via MiXCR, TCRdb re-called the immunoSEQ multiplex PCR reads, giving one row per CDR3 protein. The sample gives about 400,000 distinct CDR3 sequences, 85% to 90% of which show up once; about 0.12% is in the top ten. The source material was CD8+ T cells from PBMCs. These receptor sequences come from a human donor with multiple sclerosis.

This chain links TRBV6-5 with TRBJ2-3; D gene ambiguous. There are 12 residues in the CDR3. V was cut by 5 bases and J by 5 bases, with 8 bases left in between. The germline CDR1 and CDR2 sequences are MNHEY and SVGAGI. The CDR3 is CASSPDRDTQYF. CDR3 bases: TGTGCCAGCAGTCCCGACCGAGATACGCAGTATTTT.

The rearrangement joins TRBV29-1 to TRBJ2-3; the match to TRBD2 covers 8 bases. Germline assignment: CDR1 SQVTM and CDR2 ANQGSEA. The CDR3 contains 13 residues. J was trimmed by 6 bases and V by 3 bases; bases with no gene match: 5. The chain's CDR3 is CSVDSGGPDTQYF. As DNA, the CDR3 is TGCAGCGTTGATTCGGGGGGGCCCGATACGCAGTATTTT.

Concerning this clonotype: The conserved phenylalanine or tryptophan normally closing the CDR3 is absent here, so this likely arose from a read error. The V call is TRBV3-1, the J call TRBJ2-5, with 10 bases fitting TRBD2. The CDR3 runs 16 residues. The germline CDR1 and CDR2 sequences are LGHDT and YNNKEL (reference sequence). J was trimmed by 5 bases and V by 0 bases; bases with no gene match: 6. The CDR3 sequence: CASSQDSTAGGETQYV. Written as DNA, the CDR3 is TGTGCCAGCAGCCAAGATTCAACAGCGGGAGGGGAGACCCAGTACGTC.

The chain couples TRBV28 to TRBJ2-7; D gene unclear. In germline, CDR1 is MDHEN, CDR2 SYDVKM. The CDR3 loop spans 14 amino acids. V was trimmed by 5 bases and J by 3 bases, leaving 14 bases between them. CDR3 in DNA: TGTGCCAGCAGTCCGGACCGCGTCGTCTACGAGCAGTACTTC. It encodes CASSPDRVVYEQYF. Using reference TRBV28 and TRBJ2-7 for the parts outside the CDR3, the full variable domain is DVKVTQSSRYLVKRTGEKVFLECVQDMDHENMFWYRQDPGLGLRLIYFSYDVKMKEKGDIPEGYSVSREKKERFSLILESASTNQTSMYLCASSPDRVVYEQYFGPGTRLTVT.

The rearrangement links TRBV7-9 to TRBJ2-5, with D perhaps TRBD2 (6 bases). Per germline, CDR1 SEHNR and CDR2 FQNEAQ (reference sequence). With 0 bases removed from V and 5 bases from J, the gap between germline ends came to 13 bases. The CDR3 is made up of 15 amino acids. The CDR3 here is CASSLARAGPETQYF. In nucleotides, the CDR3 is TGTGCCAGCAGCTTAGCGCGGGCGGGGCCGGAGACCCAGTACTTC.

The chain carries TRBV6-1 and TRBJ2-7; TRBD1 agrees at 7 bases. V lost 4 bases, J lost 3 bases, and 15 bases stayed unmatched. CDR3 length equals 17 residues. Germline V gene data show CDR1 as MNHNS and CDR2 as SASEGT. The CDR3, as DNA: TGTGCCAGCAGTGTTAGGGGAGTCACAGGGGCCAGCTACGAGCAGTACTTC. Its protein is CASSVRGVTGASYEQYF.

In DNA form, the CDR3 reads TGTGCCAGTAGTACCTGGACAGGGGTCGAACAGCCCCAGCATTTT. Protein product: CASSTWTGVEQPQHF. The chain combines TRBV19 with TRBJ1-5; 9 bases line up with TRBD1. CDR1 is LNHDA, CDR2 SQIVND, per germline (reference sequence). Trimming at V came to 4 bases and at J to 7 bases, leaving 8 bases not matched to a gene. The CDR3 spans 15 residues.

CDR3 residues: CASSYAGYTF. The CDR3 DNA follows: TGTGCCAGCAGTTACGCTGGCTACACCTTC. V is TRBV6-6 and J is TRBJ1-2; D gene uncertain. The CDR3 is made up of 10 amino acids. V lost 2 bases, J lost 7 bases, and 2 bases lay in between. CDR1 MNHNY and CDR2 SVGAGI come from the germline V gene (reference sequence).

This chain joins TRBV7-9 and TRBJ1-4; D is undetermined. This CDR3 region has 16 residues. The ends were cut back, 1 base at V and 0 bases at J, with 9 bases in the middle. Germline loops: CDR1 SEHNR, CDR2 FQNEAQ (reference sequence). The CDR3 bases are TGTGCCAGCAGCTTAGACTGGGTTCCAACTAATGAAAAACTGTTTTTT. Its translation is CASSLDWVPTNEKLFF.

The chain uses TRBV14 and TRBJ2-1; D call uncertain. This CDR3 comprises 14 residues. Germline assignment: CDR1 SGHDN and CDR2 FVKESK. With 3 bases removed from V and 6 bases from J, the gap between germline ends came to 12 bases. CDR3 protein: CASSHPGWFNEQFF. The CDR3 bases are TGTGCCAGCAGCCACCCGGGTTGGTTCAATGAGCAGTTCTTC.

The chain links TRBV5-1 to TRBJ2-1, with a weak D call TRBD2 (5 bases). Trimming cost V 2 bases and J 0 bases, with 9 bases left between them. The CDR3 has 15 amino acids. Germline V gene sequence: CDR1 SGHRS, CDR2 YFSETQ. This CDR3 is CASSFGESSYNEQFF. The CDR3 bases are TGCGCCAGCAGCTTCGGGGAGAGCTCCTACAATGAGCAGTTCTTC.

This chain joins TRBV18 and TRBJ1-1, with 8 bases matching TRBD1. The CDR3 covers 13 residues. In germline, CDR1 is KGHSH, CDR2 LQKENI. J lost 4 bases, V lost 3 bases, and 1 base had no gene match. CDR3: CASSPGQVTEAFF. CDR3 sequence (DNA): TGTGCCAGCTCACCGGGACAGGTCACTGAAGCTTTCTTT.

The chain has TRBV10-2 and TRBJ1-2, with D unresolved. The CDR3 has 12 residues. Trimming removed 6 bases from V and 8 bases from J, with 13 bases in between. The V gene's germline CDR1 is WSHSY and CDR2 SAAADI. In nucleotides, the CDR3 is TGCGCCAGCAGCCAGGAGGGTGAGGGCTACACCTTC. Amino acid sequence: CASSQEGEGYTF.

There are a few counts of this clonotype. The gene calls are TRBV7-9 and TRBJ2-5, with D tentatively TRBD2 (5 bases). Germline V gives CDR1 SEHNR, CDR2 FQNEAQ (reference sequence). V lost 5 bases to trimming and J lost 5 bases, with 18 bases between them. The CDR3 sequence is 15 residues long. DNA of the CDR3: TGTGCCAGCAGCATAGGCCCGGAGGTGGAGGAGACCCAGTACTTC. It encodes CASSIGPEVEETQYF.

V usage is TRBV7-2 and J usage is TRBJ1-2; D gene uncertain. This CDR3 is 16 amino acids long. V shed 4 bases and J shed 3 bases, with 18 bases lying between them. Looked up from germline, CDR1 is SGHTA and CDR2 is FQGNSA. DNA of the CDR3: TGTGCCAGCAGCTCTCCCGACGGCCTGACTTACTATGGCTACACCTTC. It yields the protein CASSSPDGLTYYGYTF.

The gene calls are TRBV2 and TRBJ2-7; D is unresolved. V lost 2 bases, J lost 4 bases, and 9 bases lay in between. This CDR3 has 13 residues. Germline V lookup: CDR1 SNHLY, CDR2 FYNNEI. CDR3 in DNA: TGTGCCAGCAGTGAATTAAGTAATTACGAGCAGTACTTC. Translation: CASSELSNYEQYF.

This CDR3 is CASSLAKTPPRSYNEQFF. The DNA of the CDR3 is TGTGCCAGCAGCTTAGCCAAGACACCACCTCGCTCCTACAATGAGCAGTTCTTC. This chain joins TRBV7-9 and TRBJ2-1, with D uncertain. Germline CDR1 is SEHNR and CDR2 is FQNEAQ (reference sequence). V lost 0 bases, J lost 0 bases, and 15 bases lay in between. CDR3 length: 18 amino acids.